The 8 T cell receptor beta chains presented below share a single source sample, sequenced in a study of blood T cell repertoires in COVID-19. This table comes from immunoSEQ multiplex PCR, and its TCRdb copy is limited to in-frame clones, with some not included. Altogether 380,000 or so clones are present, around 90% being singletons, with the ten largest covering around 1.9%. The specimen was PBMCs or T cells enriched from blood (not recorded which). The source is a woman aged 35 to 49 with acute COVID-19.

CDR3 sequence: CASSTDSLAKNIQYF. The CDR3, as DNA: TGTGCCAGTAGTACGGACAGCCTAGCCAAAAACATTCAGTACTTC. The chain uses TRBV19 and TRBJ2-4, with D perhaps TRBD1 (6 bases). V was pared by 4 bases and J by 0 bases, with 10 bases between. This CDR3 region has 15 residues. Per germline, CDR1 LNHDA and CDR2 SQIVND (reference sequence). Using reference TRBV19 and TRBJ2-4 for the parts outside the CDR3, the full variable domain is DGGITQSPKYLFRKEGQNVTLSCEQNLNHDAMYWYRQDPGQGLRLIYYSQIVNDFQKGDIAEGYSVSREKKESFPLTVTSAQKNPTAFYLCASSTDSLAKNIQYFGAGTRLSVL.

This clone occurred a few times. The chain is built from TRBV5-8 and TRBJ1-2, with D hard to call. The CDR3 has 16 residues. CDR1 and CDR2 from the germline V gene are SGHTS and YDEGEE. V lost 3 bases and J 2 bases, leaving 17 bases between the germline ends. CDR3 residues: CASSSSLVGRNYGYTF. For the CDR3, the DNA is TGTGCCAGCAGCTCCTCACTAGTCGGACGGAACTATGGCTACACCTTC.

The chain couples TRBV27 to TRBJ1-2, with a tentative D call TRBD1 (6 bases). V shed 5 bases and J shed 4 bases, with 11 bases lying between them. From germline, CDR1 is MNHEY and CDR2 SMNVEV (reference sequence). The CDR3 runs 13 residues. The CDR3 coding sequence is TGTGCCAGCAGTAGCAGACAGGCCTATGGCTACACCTTC. Encoded protein: CASSSRQAYGYTF.

The chain uses TRBV5-1 and TRBJ2-7, with a possible D match to TRBD1 (5 bases). This CDR3 region has 14 residues. V was pared by 4 bases and J by 5 bases, with 16 bases between. Germline V gene data show CDR1 as SGHRS and CDR2 as YFSETQ. The CDR3: CASSPGQGRNEQYF. In DNA, the CDR3 is TGCGCCAGCAGCCCGGGCCAGGGTAGGAACGAGCAGTACTTC.

The gene calls are TRBV30 and TRBJ2-7; no clear D gene. CDR1 is GTSNPN, CDR2 SVGIG, per germline (reference sequence). V lost 2 bases and J lost 0, with 8 bases in between. The CDR3 is 13 residues long. CDR3 residues: CAWSWASSYEQYF. The CDR3 DNA sequence: TGTGCCTGGAGTTGGGCCAGCTCCTACGAGCAGTACTTC.

The rearrangement joins TRBV5-1 to TRBJ2-2; 7 bases match TRBD2. CDR3 length: 16 residues. Per germline, CDR1 SGHRS and CDR2 YFSETQ. Losses at the gene ends were 1 base for V and 2 bases for J; bases not matched to a gene: 5. The CDR3 coding sequence is TGCGCCAGCAGCTTGACGAGCGGGGCAAACACCGGGGAGCTGTTTTTT. Its translation: CASSLTSGANTGELFF.

This chain connects TRBV2 to TRBJ1-6, with D uncertain. The CDR3 is made up of 13 amino acids. Looked up from germline, CDR1 is SNHLY and CDR2 is FYNNEI. V dropped 2 bases and J dropped 4 bases, with 3 bases sitting between them. The DNA of the CDR3 is TGTGCCAGCAGTGAACAGTATAATTCACCCCTCCACTTT. Its protein product is CASSEQYNSPLHF.

The chain links TRBV9 to TRBJ1-3; tentatively, D is TRBD1 (5 bases). V was trimmed by 3 bases and J by 4 bases, leaving 14 bases between them. The CDR3 is made up of 15 amino acids. Germline CDR1 is SGDLS and CDR2 is YYNGEE. CDR3 coding DNA: TGTGCCAGCAGCGCTACCGGGACTAGAGGAAACACCATATATTTT. Protein: CASSATGTRGNTIYF.